This TCR beta chain was recorded in a study of vaccination effects on CD4 cells after COVID-19. Peptide-pool stimulation followed by sequencing identified expanded antigen-specific CD4+ clonotypes in the ViraFEST assay. The culture ran for 10 days, and then CD4+ T cells were isolated. Nucleocapsid antibody tests were negative, and the vaccine recipients had no prior SARS-CoV-2 infection. Here immunoSEQ multiplex PCR was the method, and the copy in TCRdb shows in-frame clones only, minus some. This sample has around 55,000 clones; more than 60% occur once, and the top ten carry around 16%. Germline V gives CDR1 SGHAT, CDR2 FQNNGV. The CDR3 is made up of 15 amino acids. V lost 7 bases, J lost 0 bases, and 13 bases lay in between. This clone was counted only a few times. Antigen specificity is unknown.

The gene calls are TRBV11-2 and TRBJ2-1; weak D call: TRBD2 (5 bases). Sequenced material: CD4+ T cells from PBMCs cultured with SARS-CoV-2 spike peptides, taken before COVID-19 vaccination. The source is a human donor who received a COVID-19 vaccine. CDR3 DNA: TGTGCCAGCACCCTAGCCCCCCGCTCCTACAATGAGCAGTTCTTC. Its translation: CASTLAPRSYNEQFF.